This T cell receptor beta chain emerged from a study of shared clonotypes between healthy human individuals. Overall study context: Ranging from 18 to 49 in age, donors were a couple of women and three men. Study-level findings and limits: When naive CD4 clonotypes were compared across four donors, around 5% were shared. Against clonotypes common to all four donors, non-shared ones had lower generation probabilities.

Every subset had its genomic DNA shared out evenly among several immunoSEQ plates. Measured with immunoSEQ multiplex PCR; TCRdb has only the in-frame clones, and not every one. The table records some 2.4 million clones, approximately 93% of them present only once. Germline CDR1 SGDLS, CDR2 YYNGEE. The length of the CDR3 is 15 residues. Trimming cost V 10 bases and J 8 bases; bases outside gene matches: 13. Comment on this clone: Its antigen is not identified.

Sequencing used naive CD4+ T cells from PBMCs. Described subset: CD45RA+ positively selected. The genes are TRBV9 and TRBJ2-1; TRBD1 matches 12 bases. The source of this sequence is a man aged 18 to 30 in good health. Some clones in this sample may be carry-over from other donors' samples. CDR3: CAASTGQGAWDEQFF. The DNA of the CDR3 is TGTGCCGCTTCGACGGGACAGGGGGCTTGGGATGAGCAGTTCTTC.